Here is one T cell receptor beta chain with its context. This clonotype was detected a few times. Its antigen remains unidentified. No base-level quality is on record; no much larger clone is a single base apart. This sample is part of a study of T-cell memory formation after mild COVID-19 (dated by TCRdb to 2020 to 2023). With regard to the full study: TCR sequence clusters from the two donors were found to be largely donor specific. T-cell clones expanding and contracting after mild COVID-19 in two donors were tracked by longitudinal TCRalpha and TCRbeta repertoire sequencing. The cohort was made up of two young adult volunteers, one female and one male, who were previously healthy. Study-wide findings and limitations: Clones that contracted from day 15 to 85 showed balanced CD4/CD8 phenotypes, whereas a second wave of clones that expanded from day 15 to 37 leaned towards CD4+. Some responding clones were found in pre-infection memory, which suggests that pre-existing cross-reactive memory T cells took part in the SARS-CoV-2 response. Contracting CD4+ clones appeared mostly in the CM and EM memory subsets, whereas CD8+ clones were enriched in EMRA. Only a couple of mild cases were covered by the study, and larger cohorts that include severe cases with pre-infection samples were considered necessary. Whether the second-wave clones peaking on day 37 were SARS-CoV-2 specific was not confirmed.

PBMCs were isolated by Ficoll-Paque density gradient centrifugation. Deletion took 0 bases off V and 0 bases off J, with a span of 9 bases between the germline ends. From the cysteine up to the phenylalanine, the CDR3 has a length of 16 residues. Kept here is only the CDR3 DNA, which spans 48 bases and is read in frame from base 1. The CDR1 and CDR2 encoded by the germline V gene (reference sequence) are LNHNV and YYDKDF. TCRdb lists the instrument as Illumina NovaSeq 6000. cDNA libraries for TCRalpha and TCRbeta were prepared by 5'RACE using constant-segment primers, with sample barcodes and unique molecular identifiers added. Trizol reagent was used to extract RNA from every sample. Libraries were amplified in two PCR steps, with a second sample barcode and Illumina TruSeq adapters added in the second step. The libraries were sequenced on an Illumina NovaSeq using 2 x 150 bp paired-end reads. The authors' analysis ran thus. Reads were demultiplexed and collapsed into UMI-guided consensus sequences with migec v1.2.7. With mixcr v2.1.11, UMI consensuses were aligned to TRA and TRB V and J templates and assembled into clonotypes. Expanded or contracted clonotypes were those called significant by both edgeR and NoisET, with noise models trained on biological replicates. For edgeR calls, the cutoffs were a false discovery rate-adjusted p below 0.01 and a log2 fold-change threshold of 1. As an exploratory analysis of dynamics, max-normalized trajectories of the 1000 most abundant clonotypes were examined with PCA combined with hierarchical clustering. Each responding clone was given a CD4 or CD8 phenotype based on the CD4+ and CD8+ repertoires, which had been sequenced separately. TCRdb handled the public reads itself, with Q25 trimming in fastp and clone calling in MiXCR, and kept productive beta chains. Records with the same CDR3 protein are collapsed into one entry carrying the most frequent genes and DNA. These V and J calls originate from TCRdb's pipeline instead of the authors' own analysis. In this sample the table shows about 130,000 distinct CDR3 sequences, 25% of which occur a single time. Approximately 24% of the sample belongs to the ten largest clones.

The specimen was PBMCs or a T cell subset sorted from them (not recorded which). The receptor chain draws on TRBV15 and TRBJ2-1; TRBD2 could be the D gene, as 5 bases match. The sequence was obtained from an adult woman who had mild COVID-19 (a few samples of this study predate the infection). The sample titles of this study are shuffled in the database, so cell type and time point are left out; the donor was told from shared clones. In nucleotides, the sequence is TGTGCCACCAGCAGAGACCGGGATAGCTCCTACAATGAGCAGTTCTTC. Protein translation: CATSRDRDSSYNEQFF. With the portions outside the CDR3 filled from the reference TRBV15 and TRBJ2-1 genes, the complete variable region becomes DAMVIQNPRYQVTQFGKPVTLSCSQTLNHNVMYWYQQKSSQAPKLLFHYYDKDFNNEADTPDNFQSRRPNTSFCFLDIRSPGLGDTAMYLCATSRDRDSSYNEQFFGPGTRLTVL.